Shown below are 7 T cell receptor beta chains from a single sample sequenced in a study of blood T cell repertoires in COVID-19. Profiled with immunoSEQ multiplex PCR; TCRdb holds only in-frame clones, not every one. The sample contains 200,000 or so clones, roughly 83% of which appear only once. Specimen: PBMCs or T cells enriched from blood (not recorded which). These receptors originate from a middle-aged woman with acute COVID-19.

The chain couples TRBV19 to TRBJ1-4; TRBD1 aligns across 8 bases. Per germline, CDR1 LNHDA and CDR2 SQIVND (reference sequence). The CDR3 loop spans 13 amino acids. V shed 6 bases, J shed 8 bases, and the junction held 5 bases outside the gene matches. This CDR3 is CASSDTGGEKLFF. In DNA, the CDR3 is TGTGCCAGTAGCGACACAGGGGGGGAAAAACTGTTTTTT.

The chain joins TRBV7-3 to TRBJ1-1; 10 positions match TRBD1. CDR3 length: 14 amino acids. Germline-derived CDR1 and CDR2 are SGHTA and FQGTGA. With V trimmed by 2 bases and J by 7 bases, 4 bases remained unmatched. The CDR3 loop is CASSLGGTGDEAFF. The DNA for the CDR3 is TGTGCCAGCAGCTTAGGAGGGACAGGGGATGAAGCTTTCTTT.

The table lists this clone with a few counts. The gene calls are TRBV6-5 and TRBJ1-6; 8 bases agree with TRBD1. After removal of 6 bases from V and 7 bases from J, the junction contained 8 bases not matched to a gene. The CDR3 runs to 15 residues. Germline CDR1 is MNHEY and CDR2 is SVGAGI. The DNA for the CDR3 is TGTGCCAGCAGCCCGACGACAGGGGACAATTCACCCCTCCACTTT. Translated, it gives CASSPTTGDNSPLHF.

The J gene is TRBJ2-7, the V gene TRBV18, with 8 bases identical to TRBD2. CDR1 is KGHSH and CDR2 is LQKENI in the germline V gene. V lost 4 bases, J lost 4 bases, and 9 bases stayed unmatched. The CDR3 is made up of 15 amino acids. CDR3 in amino acids: CASSRTSGSIYEQYF. CDR3 DNA sequence: TGTGCCAGCTCACGGACCAGCGGGAGTATTTACGAGCAGTACTTC.

This chain joins TRBV10-2 and TRBJ2-5, with TRBD2 matching over 12 bases. CDR3 length: 16 residues. V was clipped by 2 bases and J by 4 bases; unmatched bases: 5. Per the germline V gene, CDR1 is WSHSY and CDR2 is SAAADI. CDR3 DNA: TGCGCCAGCAGTGAGATGTCTAGCGGGAGGGGAGAGACCCAGTACTTC. Amino acid sequence: CASSEMSSGRGETQYF.

This chain joins TRBV28 and TRBJ1-5, with no clear D. With 5 bases removed from V and 9 bases from J, the gap between germline ends came to 17 bases. CDR1 and CDR2 (germline): MDHEN, SYDVKM. The CDR3 extends over 14 amino acids. As DNA, the CDR3 is TGTGCCAGCAGTATATACGGGGTTACGCGGCCCCAGCATTTT. Translation gives CASSIYGVTRPQHF. The variable domain in full, with the rest retrieved from reference TRBV28 and TRBJ1-5, is DVKVTQSSRYLVKRTGEKVFLECVQDMDHENMFWYRQDPGLGLRLIYFSYDVKMKEKGDIPEGYSVSREKKERFSLILESASTNQTSMYLCASSIYGVTRPQHFGDGTRLSIL.

This clone came up a few times. The rearrangement joins TRBV3-1 (or the pseudogene TRBV3-2) to TRBJ1-2; TRBD1 aligns across 8 bases. CDR3 length: 13 residues. V shed 6 bases and J 8 bases; nucleotides not matched to a gene: 8. Germline loops: CDR1 LGHDT, CDR2 YNNKEL (reference sequence). CDR3 in amino acids: CASRFGQGTGYTF. Here the CDR3 DNA reads TGTGCCAGCAGGTTTGGACAGGGAACGGGCTACACCTTC.